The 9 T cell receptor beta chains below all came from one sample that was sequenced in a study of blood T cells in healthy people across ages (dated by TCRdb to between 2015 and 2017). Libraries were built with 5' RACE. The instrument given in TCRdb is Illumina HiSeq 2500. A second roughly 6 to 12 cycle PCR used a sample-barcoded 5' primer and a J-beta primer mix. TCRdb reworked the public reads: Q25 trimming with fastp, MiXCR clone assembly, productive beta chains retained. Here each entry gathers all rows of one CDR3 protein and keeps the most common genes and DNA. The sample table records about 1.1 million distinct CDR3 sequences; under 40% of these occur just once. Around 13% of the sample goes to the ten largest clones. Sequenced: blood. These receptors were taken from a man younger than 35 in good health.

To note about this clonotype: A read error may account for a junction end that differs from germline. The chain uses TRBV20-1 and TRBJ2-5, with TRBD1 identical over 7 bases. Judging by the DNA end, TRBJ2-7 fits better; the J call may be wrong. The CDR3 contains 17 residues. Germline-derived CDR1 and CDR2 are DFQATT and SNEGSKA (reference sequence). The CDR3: CSARDGSTGLSSDEQYF. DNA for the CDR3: TGCAGTGCTAGAGATGGATCGACAGGGTTATCCTCCGACGAGCAGTACTTC.

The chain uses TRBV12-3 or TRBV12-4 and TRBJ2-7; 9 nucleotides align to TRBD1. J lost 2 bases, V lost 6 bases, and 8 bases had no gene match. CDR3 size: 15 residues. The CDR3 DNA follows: TGTGCCAGCAGCTCAGGACAGGGGTCCACCTACGAGCAGTACTTC. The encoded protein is CASSSGQGSTYEQYF.

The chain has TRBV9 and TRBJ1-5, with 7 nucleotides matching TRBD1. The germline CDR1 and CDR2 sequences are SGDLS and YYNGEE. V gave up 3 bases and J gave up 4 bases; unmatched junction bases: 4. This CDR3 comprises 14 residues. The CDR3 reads CASSGGTENQPQHF. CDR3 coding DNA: TGTGCCAGCAGCGGAGGGACAGAGAATCAGCCCCAGCATTTT.

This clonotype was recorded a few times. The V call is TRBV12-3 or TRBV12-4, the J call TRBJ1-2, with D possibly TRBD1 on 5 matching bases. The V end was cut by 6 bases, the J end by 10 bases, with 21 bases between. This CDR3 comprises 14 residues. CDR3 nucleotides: TGTGCCAGCAGACCTCTTGGGGACTTAAGAGACTACACCTTC. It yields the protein CASRPLGDLRDYTF.

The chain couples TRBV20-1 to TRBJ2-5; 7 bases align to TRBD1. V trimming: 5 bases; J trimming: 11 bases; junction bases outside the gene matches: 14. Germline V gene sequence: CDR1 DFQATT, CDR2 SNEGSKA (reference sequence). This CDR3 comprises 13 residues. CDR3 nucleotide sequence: TGCAGTGCTTGTGGGACAGCCACCAATGAGCAGTACTTC. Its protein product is CSACGTATNEQYF.

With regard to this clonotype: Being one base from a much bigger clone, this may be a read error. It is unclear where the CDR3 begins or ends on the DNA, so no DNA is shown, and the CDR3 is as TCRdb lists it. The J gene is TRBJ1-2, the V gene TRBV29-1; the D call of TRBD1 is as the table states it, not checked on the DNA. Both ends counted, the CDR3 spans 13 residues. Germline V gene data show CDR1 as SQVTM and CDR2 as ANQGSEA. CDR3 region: CSVAGTANYGCTF.

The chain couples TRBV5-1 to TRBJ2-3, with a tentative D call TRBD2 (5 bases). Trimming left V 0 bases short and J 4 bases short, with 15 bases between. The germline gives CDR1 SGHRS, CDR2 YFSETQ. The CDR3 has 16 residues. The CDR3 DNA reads TGCGCCAGCAGCTTGGGGGCATCGGGGTTTGCAGATACGCAGTATTTT. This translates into CASSLGASGFADTQYF. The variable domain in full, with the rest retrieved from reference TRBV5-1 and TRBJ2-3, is KAGVTQTPRYLIKTRGQQVTLSCSPISGHRSVSWYQQTPGQGLQFLFEYFSETQRNKGNFPGRFSGRQFSNSRSEMNVSTLELGDSALYLCASSLGASGFADTQYFGPGTRLTVL.

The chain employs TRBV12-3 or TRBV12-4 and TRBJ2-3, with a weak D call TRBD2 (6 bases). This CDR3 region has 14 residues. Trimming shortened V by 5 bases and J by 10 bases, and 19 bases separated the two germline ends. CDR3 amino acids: CASSLQTDPGAQYF. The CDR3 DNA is TGTGCCAGCAGTCTGCAGACGGACCCGGGGGCGCAGTATTTT.

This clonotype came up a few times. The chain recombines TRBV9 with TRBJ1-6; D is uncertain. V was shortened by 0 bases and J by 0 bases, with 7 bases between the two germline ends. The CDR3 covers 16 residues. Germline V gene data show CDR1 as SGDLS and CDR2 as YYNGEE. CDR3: CASSVDSASYNSPLHF. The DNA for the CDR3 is TGTGCCAGCAGCGTAGACTCAGCCTCCTATAATTCACCCCTCCACTTT. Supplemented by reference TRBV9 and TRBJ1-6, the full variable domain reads DSGVTQTPKHLITATGQRVTLRCSPRSGDLSVYWYQQSLDQGLQFLIQYYNGEERAKGNILERFSAQQFPDLHSELNLSSLELGDSALYFCASSVDSASYNSPLHFGNGTRLTVT.